The next 7 T cell receptor beta chains were all read from a single sample in a study of blood T cell repertoires in COVID-19. Sequenced by immunoSEQ multiplex PCR; TCRdb stores in-frame clones only, minus some. Of over 200,000 clones in the sample, 88% were seen once. Sequenced: peripheral blood. Every receptor here comes from a human donor in a cohort sampled during active COVID-19.

The V and J genes are TRBV2 and TRBJ1-1, with TRBD1 matching 9 bases. Germline V CDR1 and CDR2: SNHLY, FYNNEI. This CDR3 contains 15 residues. With 7 bases clipped from V and 3 bases from J, the junction kept 9 bases outside the gene matches. The CDR3 coding sequence is TGTGCCAGCAACAACCCGACAGGGGGTGACACTGAAGCTTTCTTT. It is translated as CASNNPTGGDTEAFF.

The table lists this clone with a few counts. The chain carries TRBV11-3 and TRBJ1-2, with D maybe TRBD1 (5 bases). Germline values: CDR1 SGHNT, CDR2 YENEEA. The CDR3 loop spans 15 amino acids. Trimming cost V 8 bases and J 0 bases, with 16 bases left between them. The CDR3 DNA reads TGTGCCAGCGCTCGGGACTCAAGTTCTAACTATGGCTACACCTTC. Its protein is CASARDSSSNYGYTF.

The rearrangement links TRBV6-5 to TRBJ1-1; D gene ambiguous. The CDR3 sequence is 12 residues long. Germline loops: CDR1 MNHEY, CDR2 SVGAGI. V lost 6 bases to trimming and J lost 1 base, with 6 bases between them. CDR3: CASSATNTEAFF. CDR3 in DNA: TGTGCCAGCAGCGCTACGAACACTGAAGCTTTCTTT.

This chain uses TRBV9 with TRBJ1-1; D not resolved. V was trimmed by 3 bases and J by 4 bases, leaving 19 bases between them. The CDR3 is 16 residues long. CDR1 is SGDLS, CDR2 YYNGEE, per germline. Here the CDR3 DNA reads TGTGCCAGCAGCGACCGACTCGAGCCCCGGATCACTGAAGCTTTCTTT. Translated, it gives CASSDRLEPRITEAFF.

The chain combines TRBV3-1 (or the pseudogene TRBV3-2) with TRBJ2-7, with D uncertain. The V and J ends lost 5 bases and 3 bases respectively, with 5 bases between them. Germline V gene lookup returns CDR1 LGHDT and CDR2 YNNKEL (reference sequence). The CDR3 is 11 amino acids. CDR3 DNA: TGTGCCAGCAGCTCCTACTACGAGCAGTACTTC. Amino acids: CASSSYYEQYF.

The chain combines TRBV20-1 with TRBJ1-2, with a possible D match to TRBD1 (6 bases). V dropped 3 bases and J dropped 8 bases, with 16 bases sitting between them. This CDR3 has 13 amino acids. CDR1 DFQATT and CDR2 SNEGSKA come from the germline V gene (reference sequence). The CDR3 bases are TGCAGTGCTAGTTTCCCGGAAAGGGGGGGCTACACCTTC. This sequence encodes CSASFPERGGYTF.

This chain joins TRBV30 and TRBJ1-1; perhaps TRBD1 as D (6 bases). The germline V gene encodes CDR1 GTSNPN and CDR2 SVGIG (reference sequence). With 4 bases removed from V and 3 bases from J, the gap between germline ends came to 15 bases. There are 14 residues in the CDR3. For the CDR3, the DNA is TGTGCCTGGACCAGACGCCGACAGGACACTGAAGCTTTCTTT. Translated, it gives CAWTRRRQDTEAFF.